The text below deals with one TCR beta chain. Its target is not known. The CDR3 runs 15 residues. Per germline, CDR1 SGHTA and CDR2 FQGTGA. Stated time point: neoterminal ileum biopsy at postoperative endoscopy, about 6 months after surgery. TCRB immunosequencing input was roughly 530 nanograms of biopsy DNA per sample. The data were produced by immunoSEQ multiplex PCR, yet TCRdb's version contains in-frame clones alone and is incomplete. The sample has about 11,000 clones, roughly 80% seen once. These data are taken from a study of T cell repertoires in ileal Crohn's disease. The study's findings and limits: Within the first postoperative year, endoscopy came at median approximately 6.6 months. Mucosal expansions were suggested to be mainly CD8 T cells. Compared with non-smokers, active smokers at surgery showed more clonal expansions.

Specimen: ileal tissue. This chain uses TRBV7-3 with TRBJ2-5; tentative D call: TRBD2 (6 bases). The closer fit of TRBJ2-7 to the DNA end suggests the J call may be wrong. This clonotype was sampled from an adult with Crohn's disease. CDR3 nucleotide sequence: TGTGCCAGCAGCACATCGGGACTCTCCTCCTACGAGCAGTACTTC. Its translation: CASSTSGLSSYEQYF.